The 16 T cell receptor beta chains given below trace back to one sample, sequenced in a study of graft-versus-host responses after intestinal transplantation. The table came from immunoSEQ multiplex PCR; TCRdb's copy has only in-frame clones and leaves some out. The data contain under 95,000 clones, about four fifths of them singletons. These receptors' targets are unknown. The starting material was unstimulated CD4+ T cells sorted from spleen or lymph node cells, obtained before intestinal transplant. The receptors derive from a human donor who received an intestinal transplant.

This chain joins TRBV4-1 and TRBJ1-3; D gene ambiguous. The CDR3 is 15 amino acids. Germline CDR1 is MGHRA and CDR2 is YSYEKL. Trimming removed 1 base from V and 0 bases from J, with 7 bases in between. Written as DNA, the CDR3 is TGCGCCAGCAGCCAAGTCCAGGTCTCTGGAAACACCATATATTTT. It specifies CASSQVQVSGNTIYF.

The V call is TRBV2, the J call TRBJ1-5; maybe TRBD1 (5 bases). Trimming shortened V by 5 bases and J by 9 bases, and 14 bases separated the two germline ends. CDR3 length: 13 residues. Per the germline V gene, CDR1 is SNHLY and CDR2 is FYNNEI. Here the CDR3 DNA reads TGTGCCAGCAGTAGGGGAGGGGTCGGGCCCCAGCATTTT. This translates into CASSRGGVGPQHF.

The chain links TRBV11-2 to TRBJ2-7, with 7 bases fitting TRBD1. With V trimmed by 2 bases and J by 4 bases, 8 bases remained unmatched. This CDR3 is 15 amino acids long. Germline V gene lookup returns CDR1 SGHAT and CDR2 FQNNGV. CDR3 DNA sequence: TGTGCCAGCAGCTTATCGACAGGGAGCATGTACGAGCAGTACTTC. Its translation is CASSLSTGSMYEQYF.

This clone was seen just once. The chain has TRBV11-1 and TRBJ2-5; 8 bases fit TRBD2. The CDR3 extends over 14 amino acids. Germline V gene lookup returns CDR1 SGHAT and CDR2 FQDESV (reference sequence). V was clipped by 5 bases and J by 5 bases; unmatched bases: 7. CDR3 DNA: TGTGCCAGCAGCCCTAGCGGGTCTAGGGAGACCCAGTACTTC. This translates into CASSPSGSRETQYF.

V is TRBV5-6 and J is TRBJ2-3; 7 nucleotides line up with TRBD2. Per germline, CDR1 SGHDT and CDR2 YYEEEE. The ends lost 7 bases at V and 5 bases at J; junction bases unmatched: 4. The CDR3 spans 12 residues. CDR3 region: CASAGGGDTQYF. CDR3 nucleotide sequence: TGTGCCAGCGCTGGGGGGGGAGATACGCAGTATTTT.

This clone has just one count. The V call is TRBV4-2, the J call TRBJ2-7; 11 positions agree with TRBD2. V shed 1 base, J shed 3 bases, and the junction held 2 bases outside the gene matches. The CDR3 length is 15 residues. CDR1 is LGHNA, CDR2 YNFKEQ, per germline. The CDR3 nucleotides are TGTGCCAGCAGCCAAGCCGGGACTAGCGGCTACGAGCAGTACTTC. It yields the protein CASSQAGTSGYEQYF.

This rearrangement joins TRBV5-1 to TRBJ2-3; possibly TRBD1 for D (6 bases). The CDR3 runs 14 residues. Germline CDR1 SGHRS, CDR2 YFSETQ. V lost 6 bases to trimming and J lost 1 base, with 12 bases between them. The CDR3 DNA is TGCGCCAGCACGGGACACAAAGGCACAGATACGCAGTATTTT. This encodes CASTGHKGTDTQYF.

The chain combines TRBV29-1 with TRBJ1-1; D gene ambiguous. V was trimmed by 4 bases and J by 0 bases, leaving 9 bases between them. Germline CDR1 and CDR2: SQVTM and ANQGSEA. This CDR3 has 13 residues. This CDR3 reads CSVAGVMNTEAFF. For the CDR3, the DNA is TGCAGCGTTGCAGGCGTTATGAACACTGAAGCTTTCTTT.

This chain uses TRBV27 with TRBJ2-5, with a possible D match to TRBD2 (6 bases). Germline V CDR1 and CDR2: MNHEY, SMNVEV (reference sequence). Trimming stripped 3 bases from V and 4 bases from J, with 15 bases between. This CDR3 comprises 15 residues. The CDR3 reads CASSLRDPRLETQYF. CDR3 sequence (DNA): TGTGCCAGCAGTTTGCGGGACCCCAGACTAGAGACCCAGTACTTC.

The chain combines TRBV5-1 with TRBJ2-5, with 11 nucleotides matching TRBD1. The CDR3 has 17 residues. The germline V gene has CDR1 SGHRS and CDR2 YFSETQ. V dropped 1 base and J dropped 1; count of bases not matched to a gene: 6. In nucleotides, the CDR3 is TGCGCCAGCAGCTTGCGTTCCGGGACAGGGGGCCAAGAGACCCAGTACTTC. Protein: CASSLRSGTGGQETQYF.

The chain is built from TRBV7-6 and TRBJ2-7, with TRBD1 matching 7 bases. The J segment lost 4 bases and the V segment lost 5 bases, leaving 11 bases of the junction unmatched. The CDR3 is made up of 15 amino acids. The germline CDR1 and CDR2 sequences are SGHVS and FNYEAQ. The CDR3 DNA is TGTGCCAGCAGCCCCTACTGGACAGGAACTTACGAGCAGTACTTC. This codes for CASSPYWTGTYEQYF.

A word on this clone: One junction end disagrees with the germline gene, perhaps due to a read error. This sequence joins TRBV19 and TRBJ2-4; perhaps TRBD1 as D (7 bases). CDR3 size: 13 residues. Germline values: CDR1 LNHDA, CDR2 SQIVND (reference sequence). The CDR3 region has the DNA TGTGCCAGTAGTCCTCGGACAGGCCCCGGGGGAGGCTTC. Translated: CASSPRTGPGGGF.

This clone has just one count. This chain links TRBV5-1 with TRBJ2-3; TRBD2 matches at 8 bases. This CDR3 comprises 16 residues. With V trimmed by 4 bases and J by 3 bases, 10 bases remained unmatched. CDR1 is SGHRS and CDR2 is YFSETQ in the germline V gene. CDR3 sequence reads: CASSVLAGRLTDTQYF. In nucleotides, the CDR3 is TGCGCCAGCAGCGTGTTAGCGGGGCGGCTTACAGATACGCAGTATTTT. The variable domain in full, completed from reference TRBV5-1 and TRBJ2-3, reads KAGVTQTPRYLIKTRGQQVTLSCSPISGHRSVSWYQQTPGQGLQFLFEYFSETQRNKGNFPGRFSGRQFSNSRSEMNVSTLELGDSALYLCASSVLAGRLTDTQYFGPGTRLTVL.

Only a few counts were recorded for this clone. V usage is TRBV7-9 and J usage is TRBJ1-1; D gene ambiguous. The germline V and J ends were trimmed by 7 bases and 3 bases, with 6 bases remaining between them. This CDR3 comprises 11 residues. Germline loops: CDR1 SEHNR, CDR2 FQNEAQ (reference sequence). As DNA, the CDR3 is TGTGCCAGCATCCAGTACACTGAAGCTTTCTTT. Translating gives CASIQYTEAFF.

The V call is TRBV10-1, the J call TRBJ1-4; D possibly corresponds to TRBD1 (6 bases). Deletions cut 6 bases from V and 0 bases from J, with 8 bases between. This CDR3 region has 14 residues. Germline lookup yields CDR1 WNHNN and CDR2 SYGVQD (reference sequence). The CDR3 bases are TGCGCCAGCAGCCAGGGGTCAACTAATGAAAAACTGTTTTTT. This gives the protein CASSQGSTNEKLFF.

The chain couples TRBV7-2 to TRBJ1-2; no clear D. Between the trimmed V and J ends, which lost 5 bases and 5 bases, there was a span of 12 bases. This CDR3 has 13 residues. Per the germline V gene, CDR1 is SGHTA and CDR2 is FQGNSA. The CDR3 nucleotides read TGTGCCAGCAGCCTTCTCCCGGGGTATGGCTACACCTTC. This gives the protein CASSLLPGYGYTF.